The present T cell receptor beta chain was sequenced within a study of a mutant IDH1 vaccine in newly diagnosed glioma. The CDR3 is 15 residues long. Germline lookup yields CDR1 SEHNR and CDR2 FQNEAQ (reference sequence). The V and J ends lost 4 bases and 4 bases respectively, with 16 bases between them. Data came from immunoSEQ multiplex PCR; TCRdb stores just in-frame clones and leaves some out. The sample contains 85,000 to 100,000 clones, just under 80% of which appear only once. This clone appeared a single time. No antigen is known for it. Points from the study as a whole: There seemed to be no relation between pseudoprogression and changes in top peripheral T cell clonotypes.

Indicated time point: baseline, week 1 (first vaccination visit). As for treatment: pre-vaccination baseline after standard-of-care therapy. Here the sequenced sample was PBMCs, taken from a glioma patient treated with radiotherapy, temozolomide or both. The source is a man in his forties with glioma. The V call is TRBV7-9, the J call TRBJ1-2; weak D call: TRBD1 (5 bases). CDR3 protein: CASSSGGVSVYGYTF. CDR3 sequence (DNA): TGTGCCAGCAGCTCGGGGGGTGTTTCCGTCTATGGCTACACCTTC. The variable domain in full, with the rest retrieved from reference TRBV7-9 and TRBJ1-2, is DTGVSQNPRHKITKRGQNVTFRCDPISEHNRLYWYRQTLGQGPEFLTYFQNEAQLEKSRLLSDRFSAERPKGSFSTLEIQRTEQGDSAMYLCASSSGGVSVYGYTFGSGTRLTVV.